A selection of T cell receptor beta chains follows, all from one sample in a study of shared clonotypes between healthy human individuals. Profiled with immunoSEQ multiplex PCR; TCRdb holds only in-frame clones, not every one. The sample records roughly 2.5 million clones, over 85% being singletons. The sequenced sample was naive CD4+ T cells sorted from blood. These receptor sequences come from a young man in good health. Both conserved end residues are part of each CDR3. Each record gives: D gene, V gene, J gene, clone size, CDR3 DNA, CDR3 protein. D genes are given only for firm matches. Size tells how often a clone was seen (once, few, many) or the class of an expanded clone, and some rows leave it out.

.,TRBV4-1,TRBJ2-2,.,TGCGCCAGCAGCCAAGATCCGCGGGGTAGGGGTACTGGCACCGGGGAGCTGTTTTTT,CASSQDPRGRGTGTGELFF
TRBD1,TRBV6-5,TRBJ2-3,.,TGTGCCAGCCAACAGGGGATCACAGATACGCAGTATTTT,CASQQGITDTQYF
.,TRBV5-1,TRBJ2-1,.,TGCGCCAGCAGCTCCCCGGGTAGGGATGAGCAGTTCTTC,CASSSPGRDEQFF
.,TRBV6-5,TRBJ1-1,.,TGTGCCAGCAGTCCTCGACAGGTTTCGAACACTGAAGCTTTCTTT,CASSPRQVSNTEAFF
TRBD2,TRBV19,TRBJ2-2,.,TGTGCCAGTAGCCGACTAGCCCAGAACACCGGGGAGCTGTTTTTT,CASSRLAQNTGELFF
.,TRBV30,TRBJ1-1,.,TGTGCCTGGGCAGCCAACTCTAACACTGAAGCTTTCTTT,CAWAANSNTEAFF
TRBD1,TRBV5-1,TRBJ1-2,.,TGCGCCAGCAGCTTGGATGTTACAGGGGGACGTGGCTACACCTTC,CASSLDVTGGRGYTF
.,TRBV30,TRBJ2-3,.,TGTGCCTGGAGTGTAGGATTGGCCACAGATACGCAGTATTTT,CAWSVGLATDTQYF
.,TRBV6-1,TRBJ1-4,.,TGTGCCAGCAGTGGGGGACCGTACGGTGAAAAACTGTTTTTT,CASSGGPYGEKLFF
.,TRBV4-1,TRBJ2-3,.,TGCGCCAGCAGCCTAAACGTCGGGGAAACAGATACGCAGTATTTT,CASSLNVGETDTQYF
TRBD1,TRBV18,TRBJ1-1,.,TGTGCCAGCTCACCCGGGACAGGGTTTGAAGCTTTCTTT,CASSPGTGFEAFF
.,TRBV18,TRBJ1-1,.,TGTGCCAGCTCACCACCGGGAGGGCCGTCGGCTTTCTTT,CASSPPGGPSAFF
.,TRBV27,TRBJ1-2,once,TGTGCCAGCAGTTGGGCGTCTAACTATGGCTACACCTTC,CASSWASNYGYTF
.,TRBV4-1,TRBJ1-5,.,TGCGCCAGCAGCCAAGAGACAGGAAATCAGCCCCAGCATTTT,CASSQETGNQPQHF
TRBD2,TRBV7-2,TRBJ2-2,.,TGTGCCAGCAGCTTAAACGGGAGGTTTAACACCGGGGAGCTGTTTTTT,CASSLNGRFNTGELFF
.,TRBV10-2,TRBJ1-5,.,TGCGCCACAAGGGCAGGGCCTACCAATCAGCCCCAGCATTTT,CATRAGPTNQPQHF
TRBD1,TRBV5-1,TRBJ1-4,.,TGCGCCAGCAGCGCGACAGGGTCTAATGAAAAACTGTTTTTT,CASSATGSNEKLFF
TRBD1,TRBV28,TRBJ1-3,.,TGTGCCAGCATCAGGGGGCTCGGAAACACCATATATTTT,CASIRGLGNTIYF
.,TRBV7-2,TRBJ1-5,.,TGTGCCAGCAGCTTAGAGGGCGTTAGCAATCAGCCCCAGCATTTT,CASSLEGVSNQPQHF
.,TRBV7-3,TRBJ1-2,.,TGTGCCAGCAGCCCCAGGACGTTCCCTACAGCTAACTATGGCTACACCTTC,CASSPRTFPTANYGYTF
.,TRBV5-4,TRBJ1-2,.,TGTGCCAGCAGCTTCGAGACGAACTATGGCTACACCTTC,CASSFETNYGYTF
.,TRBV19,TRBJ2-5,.,TGTGCCAGTAGTATGATCGGCGGCTTGGAGACCCAGTACTTC,CASSMIGGLETQYF